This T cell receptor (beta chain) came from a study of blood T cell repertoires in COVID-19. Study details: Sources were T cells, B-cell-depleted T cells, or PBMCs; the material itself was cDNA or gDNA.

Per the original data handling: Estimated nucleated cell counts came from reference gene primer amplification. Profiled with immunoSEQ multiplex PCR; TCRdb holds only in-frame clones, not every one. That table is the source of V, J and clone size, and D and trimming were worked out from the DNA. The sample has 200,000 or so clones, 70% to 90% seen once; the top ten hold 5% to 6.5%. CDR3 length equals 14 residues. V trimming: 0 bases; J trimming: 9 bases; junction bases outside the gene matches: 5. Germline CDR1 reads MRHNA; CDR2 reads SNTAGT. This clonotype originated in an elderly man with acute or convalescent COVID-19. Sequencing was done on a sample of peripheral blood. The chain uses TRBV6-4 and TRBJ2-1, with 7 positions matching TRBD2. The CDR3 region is CASSDSGGSTEQFF. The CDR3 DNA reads TGTGCCAGCAGTGACTCCGGGGGGAGCACTGAGCAGTTCTTC.